This passage covers 9 T cell receptor beta chains from one sample sequenced in a study of Graves' ophthalmopathy and Graves' hyperthyroidism. From RNA, the CDR3 regions of TCR beta chains were amplified and sequenced. The library came from an HTBI-primed first-round RT-PCR and a second-round multiplex PCR. TCRdb ran MiXCR on the multiplex PCR reads and lists one entry per CDR3 protein. The table lists 650,000 to 900,000 distinct CDR3 sequences, approximately 40% of them singletons. The specimen sequenced was peripheral blood. The source of these receptors is an adult man with Graves' ophthalmopathy.

The rearrangement uses TRBV25-1 and TRBJ1-1; D possibly corresponds to TRBD1 (5 bases). The CDR3 runs to 14 residues. The V end was cut by 6 bases, the J end by 0 bases, with 11 bases between. CDR1 and CDR2 from the germline V gene are MGHDK and SYGVNS. In nucleotides, the CDR3 is TGTGCCAGCAGAGCTCCAGGGATGAACACTGAAGCTTTCTTT. Its protein is CASRAPGMNTEAFF. The full variable domain, in which reference TRBV25-1 and TRBJ1-1 provide the parts outside the CDR3, is EADIYQTPRYLVIGTGKKITLECSQTMGHDKMYWYQQDPGMELHLIHYSYGVNSTEKGDLSSESTVSRIRTEHFPLTLESARPSHTSQYLCASRAPGMNTEAFFGQGTRLTVV.

About this clonotype itself: One end of the junction is discordant with germline, which a read error may explain. The chain joins TRBV10-3 to TRBJ2-6; D is undetermined. The length of the CDR3 is 18 residues. Per germline, CDR1 ENHRY and CDR2 SYGVKD. Written as DNA, the CDR3 is TGTGCCAGCAGTTACTTTGTTAGCAAAGCGTCTGGGGCCAACGTCCTGACTTTC. It encodes CASSYFVSKASGANVLTF.

V and J are TRBV2 and TRBJ2-7; no reliable D call. The germline CDR1 and CDR2 sequences are SNHLY and FYNNEI. V dropped 5 bases and J dropped 2 bases, with 16 bases sitting between them. This CDR3 spans 15 amino acids. As DNA, the CDR3 is TGTGCCAGCAGTCCAAGGGATAGGGCGACCTACGAGCAGTACTTC. It encodes CASSPRDRATYEQYF.

The chain recombines TRBV5-6 with TRBJ1-1; D unclear. The CDR3 contains 15 residues. Germline V lookup: CDR1 SGHDT, CDR2 YYEEEE. The V end was cut by 0 bases, the J end by 0 bases, with 9 bases between. DNA for the CDR3: TGTGCCAGCAGCTTGGGGGCAGTTATGAACACTGAAGCTTTCTTT. Protein sequence: CASSLGAVMNTEAFF.

In this sample, this clonotype turned up many times. This chain uses TRBV6-5 with TRBJ2-5, with D perhaps matching TRBD2 (6 bases). The germline CDR1 and CDR2 sequences are MNHEY and SVGAGI. Trimming left V 5 bases short and J 2 bases short, with 12 bases between. The CDR3 is 14 amino acids. CDR3 amino acids: CASSPGLSQETQYF. The CDR3 DNA is TGTGCCAGCAGTCCGGGACTGTCACAAGAGACCCAGTACTTC.

This clonotype was counted many times. The DNA of the CDR3 is TGTGCCAGCAGTGAGGACAGCCAAGAGACCCAGTACTTC. Translation gives CASSEDSQETQYF. This sequence joins TRBV2 and TRBJ2-5, with D possibly being TRBD1 (6 bases). Germline V gene data show CDR1 as SNHLY and CDR2 as FYNNEI. Trimming shortened V by 3 bases and J by 1 base, and 6 bases separated the two germline ends. The CDR3 covers 13 residues.

V and J are TRBV24-1 and TRBJ2-1; D not certain. Trimming stripped 7 bases from V and 6 bases from J, with 18 bases between. Germline CDR1 and CDR2: KGHDR and SFDVKD. CDR3 length: 15 residues. This CDR3 reads CATSKRAFAGNEQFF. The CDR3 nucleotides are TGTGCCACCAGCAAAAGGGCGTTCGCAGGCAATGAGCAGTTCTTC.

The rearrangement uses TRBV20-1 and TRBJ2-7; 11 nucleotides align to TRBD2. The CDR3 length is 14 residues. V dropped 3 bases and J dropped 2; count of bases not matched to a gene: 3. The germline V gene encodes CDR1 DFQATT and CDR2 SNEGSKA (reference sequence). Here the CDR3 reads CSARIAGGPYEQYF. CDR3 DNA sequence: TGCAGTGCTAGGATAGCGGGAGGGCCCTACGAGCAGTACTTC.

The chain carries TRBV10-3 and TRBJ2-3, with D maybe TRBD1 (6 bases). Per germline, CDR1 ENHRY and CDR2 SYGVKD. This CDR3 comprises 14 residues. V lost 8 bases, J lost 1 base, and 13 bases lay in between. CDR3: CAIEEQGGTDTQYF. In DNA form, the CDR3 reads TGTGCCATCGAAGAACAGGGAGGCACAGATACGCAGTATTTT.